This TCR beta chain was recorded in a study of technical replicates of blood from a handful of donors. TCRdb's table, derived via immunoSEQ multiplex PCR, lists solely in-frame clones and lacks some. The table records some 94,000 clones, around 96% of them present only once. The receptor's source is a human donor in good health. The specimen sequenced was T cells isolated from PBMCs.

CDR3 bases: TGTGCCAGCAGAAGACGGACAGGCCCAACCTACGAGCAGTACTTC. The encoded protein is CASRRRTGPTYEQYF. The chain is built from TRBV7-8 and TRBJ2-7; 7 bases agree with TRBD1. Germline V gene data show CDR1 as SGHVS and CDR2 as FQNEAQ. This CDR3 region has 15 residues. The junction had 10 bases not matched to a gene; V was cut back by 6 bases and J by 2 bases. Full variable domain (remainder filled in from reference TRBV7-8 and TRBJ2-7): GAGVSQSPRYKVAKRGQDVALRCDPISGHVSLFWYQQALGQGPEFLTYFQNEAQLDKSGLPSDRFFAERPEGSVSTLKIQRTQQEDSAVYLCASRRRTGPTYEQYFGPGTRLTVT.